The T cell receptor (beta chain) under discussion was sequenced for a study of graft-versus-host responses after intestinal transplantation. Per germline, CDR1 SEHNR and CDR2 FQNEAQ (reference sequence). The CDR3 consists of 14 residues. V was cut by 5 bases and J by 2 bases, with 13 bases left in between. Sequencing used immunoSEQ multiplex PCR; TCRdb keeps in-frame clones, though not all of them. Of approximately 100,000 clones listed, 85% to 90% were seen once; the top ten hold over 0.1%. Points on this clone: What it binds is unknown.

This receptor was obtained from a human donor who received an intestinal transplant. The source was unstimulated CD4+ T cells sorted from spleen or lymph node cells, collected before intestinal transplant. This chain connects TRBV7-9 to TRBJ2-7; TRBD2 is a possible D gene (7 bases). CDR3 loop: CASSQGGAAYEQYF. The CDR3 coding sequence is TGTGCCAGCAGCCAAGGGGGGGCGGCCTACGAGCAGTACTTC.